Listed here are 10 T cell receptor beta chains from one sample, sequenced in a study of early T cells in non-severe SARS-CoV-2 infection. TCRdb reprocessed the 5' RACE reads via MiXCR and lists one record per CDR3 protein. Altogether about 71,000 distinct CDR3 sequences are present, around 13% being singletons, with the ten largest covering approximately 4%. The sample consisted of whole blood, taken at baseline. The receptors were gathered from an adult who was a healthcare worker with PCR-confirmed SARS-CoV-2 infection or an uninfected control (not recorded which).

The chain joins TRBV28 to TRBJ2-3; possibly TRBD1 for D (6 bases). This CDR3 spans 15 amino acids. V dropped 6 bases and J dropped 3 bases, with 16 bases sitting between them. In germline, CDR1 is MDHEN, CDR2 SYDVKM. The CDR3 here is CASRSPRGTTDTQYF. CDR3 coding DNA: TGTGCCAGCAGATCCCCTCGAGGGACAACAGATACGCAGTATTTT.

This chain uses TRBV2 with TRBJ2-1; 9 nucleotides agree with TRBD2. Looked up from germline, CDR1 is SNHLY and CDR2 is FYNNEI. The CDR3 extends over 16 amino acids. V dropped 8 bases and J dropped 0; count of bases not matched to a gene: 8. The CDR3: CASQAGGLDSYNEQFF. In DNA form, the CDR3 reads TGTGCCAGCCAAGCGGGAGGCCTGGACTCCTACAATGAGCAGTTCTTC.

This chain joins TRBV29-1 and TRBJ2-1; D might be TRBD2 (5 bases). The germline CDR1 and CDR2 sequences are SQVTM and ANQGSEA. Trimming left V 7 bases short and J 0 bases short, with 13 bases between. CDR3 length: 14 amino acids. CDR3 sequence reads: CSGRRESSYNEQFF. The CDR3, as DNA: TGCAGCGGCCGACGGGAAAGCTCCTACAATGAGCAGTTCTTC.

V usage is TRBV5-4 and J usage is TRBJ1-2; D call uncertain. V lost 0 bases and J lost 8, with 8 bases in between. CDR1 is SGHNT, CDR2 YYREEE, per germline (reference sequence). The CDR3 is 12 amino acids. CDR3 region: CASSLGASGYTF. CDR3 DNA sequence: TGTGCCAGCAGCTTGGGGGCGTCCGGCTACACCTTC.

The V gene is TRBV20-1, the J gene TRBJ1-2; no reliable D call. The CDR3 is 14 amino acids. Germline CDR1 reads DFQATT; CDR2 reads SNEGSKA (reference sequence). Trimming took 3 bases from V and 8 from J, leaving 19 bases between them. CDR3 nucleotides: TGCAGTGCTAGGAGGACGCAGGCCCCCAGCGGCTACACCTTC. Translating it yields CSARRTQAPSGYTF.

This chain's CDR3 is CASSPELEADTQYF. The CDR3 bases are TGTGCCAGCAGTCCAGAACTTGAAGCAGATACGCAGTATTTT. V gene TRBV6-4 combines with J gene TRBJ2-3; no firm D call. Germline V gene data show CDR1 as MRHNA and CDR2 as SNTAGT. The CDR3 is 14 residues long. Trimming stripped 5 bases from V and 4 bases from J, with 13 bases between.

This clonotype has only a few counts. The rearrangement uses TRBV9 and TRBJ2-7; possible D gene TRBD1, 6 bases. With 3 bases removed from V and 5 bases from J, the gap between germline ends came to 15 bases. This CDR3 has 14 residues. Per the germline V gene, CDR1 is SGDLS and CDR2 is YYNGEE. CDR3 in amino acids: CASSAGASVHEQYF. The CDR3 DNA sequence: TGTGCCAGCAGCGCAGGGGCCTCGGTCCACGAGCAGTACTTC.

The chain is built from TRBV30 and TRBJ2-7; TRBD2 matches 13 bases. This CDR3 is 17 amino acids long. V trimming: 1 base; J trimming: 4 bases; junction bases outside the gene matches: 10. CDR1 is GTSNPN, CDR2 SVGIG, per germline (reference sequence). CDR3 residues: CAWSEPLAGGRKYEQYF. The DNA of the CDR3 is TGTGCCTGGAGTGAACCACTAGCGGGAGGGCGGAAGTACGAGCAGTACTTC.

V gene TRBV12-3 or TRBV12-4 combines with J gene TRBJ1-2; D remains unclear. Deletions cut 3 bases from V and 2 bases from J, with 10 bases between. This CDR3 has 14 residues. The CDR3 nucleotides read TGTGCCAGCAGTTTCACCACGGTCAACTATGGCTACACCTTC. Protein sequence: CASSFTTVNYGYTF.

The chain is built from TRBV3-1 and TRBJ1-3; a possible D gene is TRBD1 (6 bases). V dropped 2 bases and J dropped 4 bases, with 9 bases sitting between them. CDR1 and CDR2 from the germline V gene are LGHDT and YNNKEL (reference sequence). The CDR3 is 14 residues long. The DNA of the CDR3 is TGTGCCAGCAGCCAATTACAGGGAGGAAACACCATATATTTT. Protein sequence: CASSQLQGGNTIYF.